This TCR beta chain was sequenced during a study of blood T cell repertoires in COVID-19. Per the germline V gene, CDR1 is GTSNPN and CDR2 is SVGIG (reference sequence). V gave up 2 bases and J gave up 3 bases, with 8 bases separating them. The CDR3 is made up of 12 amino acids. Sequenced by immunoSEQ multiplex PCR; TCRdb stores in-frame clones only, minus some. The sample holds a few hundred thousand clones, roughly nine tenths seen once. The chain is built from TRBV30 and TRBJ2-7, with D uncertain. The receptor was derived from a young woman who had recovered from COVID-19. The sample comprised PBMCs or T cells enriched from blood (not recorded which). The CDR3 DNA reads TGTGCCTGGAGTTTACAGAGCTACGAGCAGTACTTC. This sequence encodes CAWSLQSYEQYF.